This T cell receptor beta chain was documented in a study of blood T cell repertoires in COVID-19 (dated by TCRdb to about 2020). Regarding the study in general: The collaborator samples originated in the United States, Italy and Spain and spanned the acute and convalescent phases of COVID-19. Samples came from the ongoing ImmuneRACE study (first 160 participants) plus 1,254 subjects from 6 global collaborators. The prospective study material was composed of cDNA or gDNA derived from T cells, B-cell-depleted T cells, or PBMCs. Nearly every sample came with metadata listing a de-identified subject ID, COVID-19 status, age in years and sex. Deeply sampled blood TCRbeta repertoires from subjects exposed to, actively infected with, or recovered from COVID-19 were included in the dataset. The repertoires were released in a freely available public database intended as a resource for research on the immune response to SARS-CoV-2. Where available, HLA class I and class II types were taken from metadata supplied by the sample provider and were not determined by assay-based typing.

Whole blood was collected in K2EDTA tubes by collaborating institutions according to the institutions' own protocols. For TCRbeta analysis, collaborators shipped samples in one of three forms: frozen whole blood, isolated PBMCs, or DNA extracted from either of those sample types. Trimmed from V: 2 bases; trimmed from J: 14 bases; junction bases lacking a gene match: 9. For CDR1 and CDR2, the germline V gene (reference sequence) lists LGHDT and YNNKEL. The CDR3 has 14 amino acids, counting the end cysteine and phenylalanine. Here the CDR3 DNA is all that survives: 42 bases in frame from base 1. Comment on this clone: Its binding antigen is unknown. Base qualities were left out, and no much larger clone turns up one base away.

TCRbeta CDR3 regions were amplified from genomic DNA using the immunoSEQ Assay, a bias-controlled multiplex PCR. In the source study's methods: Nucleated cell counts per sample were estimated from amplification of reference gene primers within the assay. To quantify the absolute abundance of each unique TCRbeta CDR3 rearrangement, sequence reads were collapsed and filtered. For each sample, productive Simpson clonality was calculated as the square root of Simpson's diversity index over productive rearrangements. The table comes from immuneACCESS by way of TCRdb, which keeps in-frame sequences with V and J called. Part of the clones is missing from these tables; in studies checked, under half for an unresolved V gene and the rest for unknown reasons. V, J and clone size derive from that table, while D and trimming were established from the DNA sequence. The sample table contains approximately 120,000 clones; only one count was recorded for about nine tenths of them. The ten top clones hold 1.1% of the sample.

Overall results and qualifications from the work: The amount of clinical and demographic metadata varied by source and participant and was provided uncurated.

Input material: peripheral blood. This TCR was sampled from a human donor in a cohort sampled during active COVID-19. The rearrangement joined TRBV3-1 (or the pseudogene TRBV3-2) to TRBJ1-2, with 12 bases matching TRBD1. In nucleotide form, the sequence is TGTGCCAGCAGCCAACGTCCGGGACAGGGGGCAAGGACCTTC. It translates as CASSQRPGQGARTF.